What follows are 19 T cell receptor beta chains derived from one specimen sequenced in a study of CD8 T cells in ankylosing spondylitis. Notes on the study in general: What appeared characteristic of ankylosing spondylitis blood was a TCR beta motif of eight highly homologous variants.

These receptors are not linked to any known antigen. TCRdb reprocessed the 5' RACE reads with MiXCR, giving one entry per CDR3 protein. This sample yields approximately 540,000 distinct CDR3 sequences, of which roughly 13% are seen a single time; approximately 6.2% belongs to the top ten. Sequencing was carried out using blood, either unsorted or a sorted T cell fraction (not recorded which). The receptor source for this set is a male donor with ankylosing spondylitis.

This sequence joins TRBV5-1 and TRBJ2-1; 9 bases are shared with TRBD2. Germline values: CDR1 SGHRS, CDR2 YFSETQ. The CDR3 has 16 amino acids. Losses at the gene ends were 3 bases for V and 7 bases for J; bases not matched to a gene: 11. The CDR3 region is CASSSLAGELRNEQFF. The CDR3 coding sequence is TGCGCCAGCAGCTCCTTAGCGGGAGAGCTTAGGAATGAGCAGTTCTTC.

CDR3 sequence reads: CSFTVSNYGYTF. CDR3 nucleotide sequence: TGCAGCTTTACAGTTTCCAACTATGGCTACACCTTC. The chain has TRBV29-1 and TRBJ1-2; D gene uncertain. The length of the CDR3 is 12 residues. Germline CDR1 is SQVTM and CDR2 is ANQGSEA. V lost 8 bases, J lost 2 bases, and 12 bases lay in between. Full variable domain (missing parts from reference TRBV29-1 and TRBJ1-2): SAVISQKPSRDICQRGTSLTIQCQVDSQVTMMFWYRQQPGQSLTLIATANQGSEATYESGFVIDKFPISRPNLTFSTLTVSNMSPEDSSIYLCSFTVSNYGYTFGSGTRLTVV.

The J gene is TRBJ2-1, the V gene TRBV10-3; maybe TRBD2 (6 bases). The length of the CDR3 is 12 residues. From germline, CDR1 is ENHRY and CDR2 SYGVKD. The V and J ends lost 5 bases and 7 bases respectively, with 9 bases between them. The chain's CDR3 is CAISRTINEQFF. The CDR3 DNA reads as TGTGCCATCAGTCGGACTATAAATGAGCAGTTCTTC.

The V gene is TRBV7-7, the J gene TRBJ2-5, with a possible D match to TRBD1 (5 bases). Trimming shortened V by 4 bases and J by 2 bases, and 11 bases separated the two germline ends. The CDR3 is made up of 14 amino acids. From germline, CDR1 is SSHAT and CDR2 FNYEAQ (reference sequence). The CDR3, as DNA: TGTGCCAGCAGCTGGCAGGGCCTACAAGAGACCCAGTACTTC. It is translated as CASSWQGLQETQYF. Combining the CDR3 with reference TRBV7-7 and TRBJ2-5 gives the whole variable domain GAGVSQSPRYKVTKRGQDVTLRCDPISSHATLYWYQQALGQGPEFLTYFNYEAQPDKSGLPSDRFSAERPEGSISTLTIQRTEQRDSAMYRCASSWQGLQETQYFGPGTRLLVL.

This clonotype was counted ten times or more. CDR3 DNA: TGTGCCAGCAGCTCGGGTAGCAATCAGCCCCAGCATTTT. Its protein is CASSSGSNQPQHF. V and J are TRBV11-2 and TRBJ1-5; D is uncertain. Germline V CDR1 and CDR2: SGHAT, FQNNGV. Deletions cut 4 bases from V and 0 bases from J, with 4 bases between. CDR3 length: 13 amino acids.

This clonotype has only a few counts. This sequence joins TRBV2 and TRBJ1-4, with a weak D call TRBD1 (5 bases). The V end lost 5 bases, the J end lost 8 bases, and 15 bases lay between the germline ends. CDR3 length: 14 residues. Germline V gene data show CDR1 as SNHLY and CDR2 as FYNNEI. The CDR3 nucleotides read TGTGCCAGCAGTCAGAGGGAGGGGAGGGAAAAACTGTTTTTT. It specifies CASSQREGREKLFF.

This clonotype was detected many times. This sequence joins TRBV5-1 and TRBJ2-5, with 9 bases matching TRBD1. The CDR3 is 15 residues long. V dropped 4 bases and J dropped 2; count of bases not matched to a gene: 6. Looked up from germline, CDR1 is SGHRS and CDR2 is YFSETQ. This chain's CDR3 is CASSAWDRAQETQYF. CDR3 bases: TGCGCCAGCAGCGCCTGGGACAGGGCACAAGAGACCCAGTACTTC.

The CDR3 DNA follows: TGTGCCAGCAGAGGGGATCCTAGGGGCCAGCCTCTTCAAGAGACCCAGTACTTC. Its protein is CASRGDPRGQPLQETQYF. The V gene is TRBV11-1, the J gene TRBJ2-5; perhaps TRBD1 as D (5 bases). The CDR3 has 18 residues. The ends were cut back, 6 bases at V and 2 bases at J, with 25 bases in the middle. The V gene's germline CDR1 is SGHAT and CDR2 FQDESV (reference sequence).

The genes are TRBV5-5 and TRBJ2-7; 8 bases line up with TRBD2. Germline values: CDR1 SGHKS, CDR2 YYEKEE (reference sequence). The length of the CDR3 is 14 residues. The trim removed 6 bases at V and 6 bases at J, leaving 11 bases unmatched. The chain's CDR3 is CASKRELAVGEQYV. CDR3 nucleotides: TGTGCCAGCAAAAGGGAACTAGCGGTGGGCGAGCAGTACGTC.

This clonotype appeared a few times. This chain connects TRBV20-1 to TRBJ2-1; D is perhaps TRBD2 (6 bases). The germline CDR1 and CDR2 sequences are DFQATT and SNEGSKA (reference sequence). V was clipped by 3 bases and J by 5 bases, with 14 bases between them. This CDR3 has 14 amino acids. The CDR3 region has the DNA TGCAGTGCTAGGGGGGGATGGGGACACAATGAGCAGTTCTTC. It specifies CSARGGWGHNEQFF.

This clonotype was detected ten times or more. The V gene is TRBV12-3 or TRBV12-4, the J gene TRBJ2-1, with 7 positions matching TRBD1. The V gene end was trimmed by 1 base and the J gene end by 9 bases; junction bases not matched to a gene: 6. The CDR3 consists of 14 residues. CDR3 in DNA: TGTGCCAGCAGTTTAGGACAACAGGGGAGTGAGCAGTTCTTC. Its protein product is CASSLGQQGSEQFF.

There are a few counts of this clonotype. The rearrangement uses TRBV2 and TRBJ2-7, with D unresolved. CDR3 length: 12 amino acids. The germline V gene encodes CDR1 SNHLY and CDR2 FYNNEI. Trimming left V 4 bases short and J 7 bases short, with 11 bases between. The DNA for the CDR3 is TGTGCCAGCAGTGTTTACGCAGGAGAGCAGTACTTC. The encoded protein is CASSVYAGEQYF.

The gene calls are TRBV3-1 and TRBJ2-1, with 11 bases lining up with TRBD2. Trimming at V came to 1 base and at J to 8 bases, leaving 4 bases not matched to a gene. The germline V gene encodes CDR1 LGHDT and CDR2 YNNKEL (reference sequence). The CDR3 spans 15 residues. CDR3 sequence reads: CASSQVIAGGDEQFF. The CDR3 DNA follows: TGTGCCAGCAGCCAAGTAATAGCGGGAGGGGATGAGCAGTTCTTC.

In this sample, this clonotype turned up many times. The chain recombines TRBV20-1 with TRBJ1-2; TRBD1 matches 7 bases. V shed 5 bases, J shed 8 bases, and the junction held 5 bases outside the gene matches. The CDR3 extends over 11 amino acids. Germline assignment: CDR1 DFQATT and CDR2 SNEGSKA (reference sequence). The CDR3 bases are TGCAGTGCTCCCGGGACAGTGGGCTACACCTTC. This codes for CSAPGTVGYTF.

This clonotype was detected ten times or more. CDR3 region: CASSLLASGRTGELFF. The CDR3 DNA follows: TGTGCCAGCAGCTTACTCGCTAGCGGGCGCACCGGGGAGCTGTTTTTT. V gene TRBV7-8 combines with J gene TRBJ2-2; 8 nucleotides agree with TRBD2. Germline V CDR1 and CDR2: SGHVS, FQNEAQ. J was trimmed by 4 bases and V by 2 bases; bases with no gene match: 6. CDR3 length: 16 residues.

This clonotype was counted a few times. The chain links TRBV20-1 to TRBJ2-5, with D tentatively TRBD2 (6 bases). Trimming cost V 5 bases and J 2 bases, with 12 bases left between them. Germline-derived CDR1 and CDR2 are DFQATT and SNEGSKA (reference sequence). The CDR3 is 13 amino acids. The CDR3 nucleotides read TGCAGTGCTGTAACTAGCCTTCAAGAGACCCAGTACTTC. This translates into CSAVTSLQETQYF.

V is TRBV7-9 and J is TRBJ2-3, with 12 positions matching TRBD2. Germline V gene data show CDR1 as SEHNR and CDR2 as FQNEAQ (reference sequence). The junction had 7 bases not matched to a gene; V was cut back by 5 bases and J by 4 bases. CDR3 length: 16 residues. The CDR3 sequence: CASSGRTSGKADTQYF. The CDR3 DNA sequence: TGTGCCAGCAGCGGGCGGACTAGCGGGAAGGCAGATACGCAGTATTTT.

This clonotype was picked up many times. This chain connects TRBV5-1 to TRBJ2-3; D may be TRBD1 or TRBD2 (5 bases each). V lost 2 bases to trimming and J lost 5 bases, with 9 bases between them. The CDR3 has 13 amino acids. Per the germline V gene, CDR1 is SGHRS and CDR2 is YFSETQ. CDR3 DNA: TGCGCCAGCAGCTTTTGGGGACGAGATACGCAGTATTTT. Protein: CASSFWGRDTQYF.

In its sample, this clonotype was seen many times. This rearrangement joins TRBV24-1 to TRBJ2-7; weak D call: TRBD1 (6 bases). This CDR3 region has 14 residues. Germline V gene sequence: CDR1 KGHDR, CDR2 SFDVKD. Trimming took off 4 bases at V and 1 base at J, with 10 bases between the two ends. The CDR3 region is CATSDPDRSYEQYF. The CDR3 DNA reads TGTGCCACCAGTGACCCCGACAGGTCCTACGAGCAGTACTTC.